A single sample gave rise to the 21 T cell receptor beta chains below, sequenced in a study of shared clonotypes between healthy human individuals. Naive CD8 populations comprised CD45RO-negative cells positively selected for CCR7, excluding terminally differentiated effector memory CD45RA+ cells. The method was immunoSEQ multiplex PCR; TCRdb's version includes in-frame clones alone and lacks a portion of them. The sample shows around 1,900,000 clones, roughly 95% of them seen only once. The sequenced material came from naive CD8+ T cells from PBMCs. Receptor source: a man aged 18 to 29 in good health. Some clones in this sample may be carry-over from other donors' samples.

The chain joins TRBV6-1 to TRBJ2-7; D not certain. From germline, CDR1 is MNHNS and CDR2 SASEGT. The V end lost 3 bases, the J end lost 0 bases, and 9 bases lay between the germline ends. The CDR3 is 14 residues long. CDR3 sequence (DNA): TGTGCCAGCAGTGATACCGGAAGCTCCTACGAGCAGTACTTC. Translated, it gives CASSDTGSSYEQYF.

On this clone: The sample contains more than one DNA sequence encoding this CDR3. Written as DNA, the CDR3 is TGTGCCACCAGTTCTCTGGGGGGCGGCTACACCTTC. Translation: CATSSLGGGYTF. The chain couples TRBV15 to TRBJ1-2; D might be TRBD1 (6 bases). Germline V gene lookup returns CDR1 LNHNV and CDR2 YYDKDF (reference sequence). The CDR3 covers 12 residues. Trimming shortened V by 6 bases and J by 8 bases, and 13 bases separated the two germline ends.

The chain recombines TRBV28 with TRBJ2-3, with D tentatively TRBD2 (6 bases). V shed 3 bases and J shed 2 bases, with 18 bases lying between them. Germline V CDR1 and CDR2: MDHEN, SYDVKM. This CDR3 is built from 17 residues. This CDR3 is CASSFWSPGGVTDTQYF. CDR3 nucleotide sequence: TGTGCCAGCAGTTTTTGGTCTCCCGGAGGGGTCACAGATACGCAGTATTTT.

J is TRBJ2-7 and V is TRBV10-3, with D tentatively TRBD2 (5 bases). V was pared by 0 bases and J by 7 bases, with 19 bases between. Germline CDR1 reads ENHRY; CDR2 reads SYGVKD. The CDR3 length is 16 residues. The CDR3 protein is CAISESSVGDGGEQYF. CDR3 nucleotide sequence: TGTGCCATCAGTGAGTCTTCTGTCGGGGATGGCGGGGAGCAGTACTTC.

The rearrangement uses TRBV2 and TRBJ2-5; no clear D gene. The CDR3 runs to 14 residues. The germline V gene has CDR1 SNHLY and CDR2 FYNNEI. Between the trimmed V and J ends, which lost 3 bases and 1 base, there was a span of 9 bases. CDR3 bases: TGTGCCAGCAGTGAGGAGCGAATCCAAGAGACCCAGTACTTC. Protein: CASSEERIQETQYF. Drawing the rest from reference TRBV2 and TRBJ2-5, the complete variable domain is EPEVTQTPSHQVTQMGQEVILRCVPISNHLYFYWYRQILGQKVEFLVSFYNNEISEKSEIFDDQFSVERPDGSNFTLKIRSTKLEDSAMYFCASSEERIQETQYFGPGTRLLVL.

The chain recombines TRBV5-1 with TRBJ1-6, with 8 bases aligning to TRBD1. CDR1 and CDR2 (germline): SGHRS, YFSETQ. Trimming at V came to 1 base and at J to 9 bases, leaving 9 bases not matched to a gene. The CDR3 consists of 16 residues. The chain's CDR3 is CASSLRDRPGGSPLHF. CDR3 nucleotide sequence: TGCGCCAGCAGCTTGAGGGACAGGCCTGGAGGTTCACCCCTCCACTTT.

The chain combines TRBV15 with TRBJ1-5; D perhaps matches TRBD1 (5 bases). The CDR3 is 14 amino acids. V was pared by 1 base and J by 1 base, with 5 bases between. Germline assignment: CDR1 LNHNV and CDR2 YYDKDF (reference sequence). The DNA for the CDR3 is TGTGCCACCAGCAGAGGACAGAGCAATCAGCCCCAGCATTTT. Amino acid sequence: CATSRGQSNQPQHF.

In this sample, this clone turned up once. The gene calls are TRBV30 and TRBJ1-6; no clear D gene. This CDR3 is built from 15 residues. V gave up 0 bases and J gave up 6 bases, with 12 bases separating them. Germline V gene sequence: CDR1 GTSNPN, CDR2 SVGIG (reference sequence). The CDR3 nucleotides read TGTGCCTGGAGTGTACATCCAGGACCTAATTCACCCCTCCACTTT. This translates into CAWSVHPGPNSPLHF.

CDR3 loop: CASSRVPATEAFF. CDR3 sequence (DNA): TGTGCCAGCAGTCGTGTCCCGGCGACTGAAGCTTTCTTT. The chain joins TRBV6-4 to TRBJ1-1; unclear D gene. The V gene's germline CDR1 is MRHNA and CDR2 SNTAGT. The V end lost 5 bases, the J end lost 5 bases, and 12 bases lay between the germline ends. This CDR3 comprises 13 residues.

The CDR3 loop reads CASRPMTGNTEAFF. The CDR3 DNA reads as TGTGCCAGCAGGCCCATGACAGGGAACACTGAAGCTTTCTTT. V and J are TRBV5-6 and TRBJ1-1; D might be TRBD1 (6 bases). Germline V lookup: CDR1 SGHDT, CDR2 YYEEEE. The CDR3 runs to 14 residues. The V end was cut by 5 bases, the J end by 1 base, with 12 bases between.

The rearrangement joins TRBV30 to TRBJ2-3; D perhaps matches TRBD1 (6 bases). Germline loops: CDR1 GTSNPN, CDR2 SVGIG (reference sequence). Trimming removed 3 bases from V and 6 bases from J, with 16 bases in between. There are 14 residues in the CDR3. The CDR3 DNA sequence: TGTGCCTGGAGCGGTGGGGGCCGGTTGGATACGCAGTATTTT. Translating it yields CAWSGGGRLDTQYF.

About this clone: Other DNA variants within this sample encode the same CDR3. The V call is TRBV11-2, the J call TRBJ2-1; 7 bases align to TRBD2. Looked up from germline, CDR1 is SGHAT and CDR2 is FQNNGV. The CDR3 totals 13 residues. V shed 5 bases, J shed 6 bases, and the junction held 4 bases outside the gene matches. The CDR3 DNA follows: TGTGCCAGCAGCCTCGGGGGGAGCAATGAGCAGTTCTTC. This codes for CASSLGGSNEQFF.

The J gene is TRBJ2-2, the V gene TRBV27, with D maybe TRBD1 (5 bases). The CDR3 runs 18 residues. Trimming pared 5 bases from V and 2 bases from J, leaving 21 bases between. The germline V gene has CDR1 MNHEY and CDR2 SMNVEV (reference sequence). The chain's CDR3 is CASSLEYRRLLNTGELFF. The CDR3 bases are TGTGCCAGCAGTCTTGAATACAGGCGCCTGCTTAACACCGGGGAGCTGTTTTTT.

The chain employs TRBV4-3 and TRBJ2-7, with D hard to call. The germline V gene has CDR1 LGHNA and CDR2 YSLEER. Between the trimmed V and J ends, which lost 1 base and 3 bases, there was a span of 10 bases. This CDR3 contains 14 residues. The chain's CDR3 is CASSQGFIGYEQYF. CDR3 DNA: TGCGCCAGCAGCCAAGGCTTTATAGGCTACGAGCAGTACTTC.

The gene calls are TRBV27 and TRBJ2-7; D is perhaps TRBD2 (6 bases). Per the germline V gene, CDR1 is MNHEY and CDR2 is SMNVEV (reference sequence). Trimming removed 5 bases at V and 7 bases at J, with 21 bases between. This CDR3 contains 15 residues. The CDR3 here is CASSAAGTPGGEQYF. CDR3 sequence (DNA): TGTGCCAGCAGTGCTGCCGGGACTCCCGGTGGAGAGCAGTACTTC.

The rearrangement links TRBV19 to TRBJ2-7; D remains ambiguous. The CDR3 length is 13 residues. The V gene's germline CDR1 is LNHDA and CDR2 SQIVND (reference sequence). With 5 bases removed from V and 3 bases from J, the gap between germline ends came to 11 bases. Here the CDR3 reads CASSPRTDYEQYF. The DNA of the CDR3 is TGTGCCAGTAGTCCCCGGACCGACTACGAGCAGTACTTC.

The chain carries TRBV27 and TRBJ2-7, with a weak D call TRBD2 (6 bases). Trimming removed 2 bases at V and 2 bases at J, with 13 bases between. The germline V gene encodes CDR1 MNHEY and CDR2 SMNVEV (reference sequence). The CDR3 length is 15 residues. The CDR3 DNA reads TGTGCCAGCAGTTTACGTAGCGGCCCTACCTACGAGCAGTACTTC. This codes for CASSLRSGPTYEQYF.

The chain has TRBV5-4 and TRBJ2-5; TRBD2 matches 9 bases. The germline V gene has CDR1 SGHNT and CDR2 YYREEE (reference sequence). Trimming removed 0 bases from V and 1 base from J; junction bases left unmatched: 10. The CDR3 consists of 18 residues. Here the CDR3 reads CASSLDRASGKPQETQYF. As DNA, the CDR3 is TGTGCCAGCAGCTTGGATAGGGCTAGCGGGAAGCCCCAAGAGACCCAGTACTTC.

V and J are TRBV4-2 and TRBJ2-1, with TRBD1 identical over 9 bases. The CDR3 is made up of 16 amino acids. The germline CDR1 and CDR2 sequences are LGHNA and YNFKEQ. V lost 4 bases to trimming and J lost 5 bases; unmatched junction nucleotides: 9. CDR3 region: CASSLAGTGRNNEQFF. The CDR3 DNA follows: TGTGCCAGCAGCCTGGCCGGGACAGGGCGGAACAATGAGCAGTTCTTC.

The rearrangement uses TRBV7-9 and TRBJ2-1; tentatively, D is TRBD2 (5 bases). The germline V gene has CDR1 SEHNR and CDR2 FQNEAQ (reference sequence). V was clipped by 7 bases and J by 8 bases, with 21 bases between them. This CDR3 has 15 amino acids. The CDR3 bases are TGTGCCAGCACCCCGGTGGGGTGGGTCGGGGATGAGCAGTTCTTC. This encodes CASTPVGWVGDEQFF.

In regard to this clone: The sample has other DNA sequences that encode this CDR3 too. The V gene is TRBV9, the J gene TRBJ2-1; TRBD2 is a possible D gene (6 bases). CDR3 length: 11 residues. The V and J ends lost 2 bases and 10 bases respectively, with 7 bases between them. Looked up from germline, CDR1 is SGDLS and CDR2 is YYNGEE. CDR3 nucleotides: TGTGCCAGCAGCGTCGGGAGCGAGCAGTTCTTC. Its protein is CASSVGSEQFF.